This T cell receptor beta chain was sequenced in a study of blood T cell repertoires in COVID-19. Background on the study: Sources were T cells, B-cell-depleted T cells, or PBMCs; the material itself was cDNA or gDNA.

The assay was immunoSEQ multiplex PCR, and TCRdb's table has in-frame clones only and misses some. The table shows approximately 140,000 clones, with around 86% occurring only once. This CDR3 is 18 amino acids long. J lost 5 bases, V lost 1 base, and 14 bases had no gene match. From germline, CDR1 is LGHDT and CDR2 YNNKEL (reference sequence). This chain links TRBV3-1 (or the pseudogene TRBV3-2) with TRBJ1-2; 9 nucleotides agree with TRBD1. The sample was peripheral blood. The receptor's source is a human donor in a cohort sampled during active COVID-19. CDR3 bases: TGTGCCAGCAGCCAAGGGGACAGGGTGGAAGAAGAGAAATATGGCTACACCTTC. Amino acid sequence: CASSQGDRVEEEKYGYTF.